This T cell receptor (beta chain) was recorded in a study of blood T cell repertoires in COVID-19 (dated by TCRdb to the early 2020s). At the level of the whole study: Samples covering the acute and convalescent phases of COVID-19 were provided by collaborators in the United States, Italy and Spain. A de-identified subject ID, COVID-19 status, age in years and sex were almost always included in the sample metadata. Deeply sampled blood TCRbeta repertoires from subjects exposed to, actively infected with, or recovered from COVID-19 were included in the dataset. The material from the prospective study consisted of cDNA or gDNA derived from T cells, B-cell-depleted T cells, or PBMCs. The samples were drawn from two sources: the first 160 participants of the ongoing ImmuneRACE study, and 1,000 to 1,500 subjects contributed by 6 global collaborators. Where available, HLA class I and class II types were obtained from metadata supplied by the sample provider rather than from assay-based typing. The repertoires were made available in a free public database intended to serve as a resource for research on the immune response to SARS-CoV-2.

Participants in the prospective study were enrolled through a virtual design, were aged about 18 to 90 years, and lived in 20 to 30 United States geographic areas. Cohort assignment in the prospective study relied on participant-reported clinical history from a screening survey and a study questionnaire. In the prospective study, mobile phlebotomists collected whole blood, serum and a nasopharyngeal or oropharyngeal swab from each participant. Additional blood draws and questionnaires over a 2-month period could optionally be provided by prospective study participants. Prospective study blood samples were shipped either frozen or at room temperature before DNA extraction. As concerns this clone: Its antigen remains unidentified. Base qualities were left out, and no much larger clone turns up one base away.

Study-wide findings and limitations: The quantity of clinical and demographic metadata differed by source and by participant and was supplied without curation.

The immunoSEQ Assay, a bias-controlled multiplex PCR, was used to amplify TCRbeta CDR3 regions from genomic DNA. As for the authors' bioinformatics: Nucleated cell counts per sample were estimated from amplification of reference gene primers within the assay. To quantify the absolute abundance of each unique TCRbeta CDR3 rearrangement, sequence reads were collapsed and filtered. Productive Simpson clonality was computed per sample as the square root of Simpson's diversity index over productive rearrangements. As stored in TCRdb, this immuneACCESS dataset retains in-frame rearrangements with V and J assigned. A fraction of the clones does not appear; measured against another copy, unresolved V genes explain less than half of the discrepancy, and the remainder lacks a known reason. V and J calls and clone size are given by that table; D and trimming were obtained from the DNA. The sample profile shows about 170,000 clones; around 88% of them were found once. 3.6% of the sample comes from the top ten.

Sequenced material: PBMCs or T cells enriched from blood (not recorded which). This clonotype was sampled from a woman between 50 and 59 years old in a cohort exposed to, infected with or recovered from COVID-19 (not recorded which).

The DNA sequence is given as TGTGCCAGCACTTCAACAGGGGGCGGAAATCAGCCCCAGCATTTT. Its protein product is CASTSTGGGNQPQHF. The V gene is TRBV2 and the J gene is TRBJ1-5, with TRBD1 identical over 9 junction bases. From a lookup of the germline V gene, CDR1 and CDR2 are SNHLY and FYNNEI. The cysteine opens and the phenylalanine closes a CDR3 of 15 amino acids. Left in the record is the CDR3 DNA by itself, 45 bases read in frame from the first base. Germline trimming: 7 bases from V, 4 bases from J; junction bases outside gene matches: 8.